These 17 T cell receptor beta chains originate from one sample sequenced in a study of blood T cell repertoires in COVID-19. Generated by immunoSEQ multiplex PCR, the TCRdb table keeps only in-frame clones and is missing some. The sample records approximately 96,000 clones, about 95% being singletons. The sequencing sample was made of peripheral blood. Receptors originate from a human donor with active COVID-19. The donor label of this sample is uncertain.

This chain joins TRBV6-5 and TRBJ1-1, with a possible D match to TRBD1 (5 bases). The CDR3 extends over 13 amino acids. Germline CDR1 is MNHEY and CDR2 is SVGAGI. The V end was cut by 8 bases, the J end by 0 bases, with 10 bases between. The CDR3 region has the DNA TGTGCCAGCCAGCGGGGGGTGAACACTGAAGCTTTCTTT. Amino acid sequence: CASQRGVNTEAFF.

The chain uses TRBV7-8 and TRBJ2-1, with 11 bases aligning to TRBD2. Trimming removed 5 bases from V and 0 bases from J; junction bases left unmatched: 6. The CDR3 extends over 17 amino acids. The germline CDR1 and CDR2 sequences are SGHVS and FQNEAQ. CDR3 sequence reads: CASSQDSGGVSYNEQFF. In DNA, the CDR3 is TGTGCCAGCAGCCAAGATAGCGGGGGGGTCTCCTACAATGAGCAGTTCTTC.

The chain carries TRBV6-1 and TRBJ1-6; D gene unclear. V gave up 4 bases and J gave up 4 bases, with 17 bases separating them. The germline V gene encodes CDR1 MNHNS and CDR2 SASEGT. The CDR3 consists of 17 residues. The CDR3 DNA is TGTGCCAGCAGTGCCTTTGGGAGAGGATATTATAATTCACCCCTCCACTTT. Translation: CASSAFGRGYYNSPLHF.

The chain combines TRBV11-3 with TRBJ1-3, with D unclear. Germline lookup yields CDR1 SGHNT and CDR2 YENEEA. The CDR3 has 18 amino acids. V dropped 5 bases and J dropped 4 bases, with 24 bases sitting between them. CDR3 coding DNA: TGTGCCAGCAGCGTATTGACCGGACTTGGGGTGTCCGGAAACACCATATATTTT. Amino acid sequence: CASSVLTGLGVSGNTIYF.

This chain joins TRBV20-1 and TRBJ2-7; D perhaps matches TRBD1 (5 bases). V was trimmed by 3 bases and J by 0 bases, leaving 15 bases between them. Germline lookup yields CDR1 DFQATT and CDR2 SNEGSKA (reference sequence). The CDR3 is 15 amino acids. CDR3 bases: TGCAGTGCTAGTTCGCCAGGACAACCCTCCTACGAGCAGTACTTC. It specifies CSASSPGQPSYEQYF.

The CDR3 bases are TGTGCCAGCAGCCAAGATGGGACAGGGAACAATGAGCAGTTCTTC. The encoded protein is CASSQDGTGNNEQFF. The V call is TRBV3-1 (or the pseudogene TRBV3-2), the J call TRBJ2-1, with TRBD1 identical over 9 bases. Per the germline V gene, CDR1 is LGHDT and CDR2 is YNNKEL (reference sequence). CDR3 length: 15 amino acids. Unmatched junction bases numbered 2, after V lost 0 bases and J lost 5 bases.

This chain links TRBV6-5 with TRBJ1-2; 11 nucleotides agree with TRBD1. The junction had 5 bases not matched to a gene; V was cut back by 6 bases and J by 8 bases. From germline, CDR1 is MNHEY and CDR2 SVGAGI. This CDR3 has 13 amino acids. The CDR3 nucleotides read TGTGCCAGCAGCGTTGGACAGGGGGCCGGCTACACCTTC. The encoded protein is CASSVGQGAGYTF.

The chain employs TRBV29-1 and TRBJ1-1; D is possibly TRBD1 (5 bases). The V end lost 5 bases, the J end lost 5 bases, and 12 bases lay between the germline ends. The germline gives CDR1 SQVTM, CDR2 ANQGSEA. The CDR3 has 12 amino acids. The CDR3 DNA follows: TGCAGCGTTAGCAGGGCTAGGACTGAAGCTTTCTTT. Amino acid sequence: CSVSRARTEAFF.

The chain is built from TRBV28 and TRBJ1-1; possible D gene TRBD1, 5 bases. V dropped 8 bases and J dropped 5 bases, with 15 bases sitting between them. Germline V gene data show CDR1 as MDHEN and CDR2 as SYDVKM. CDR3 length: 13 residues. CDR3 DNA: TGTGCCAGCCGAGCCGGAGGGGAAACTGAAGCTTTCTTT. This codes for CASRAGGETEAFF.

The gene calls are TRBV9 and TRBJ1-1; no firm D call. Germline V gene lookup returns CDR1 SGDLS and CDR2 YYNGEE. V was clipped by 0 bases and J by 4 bases, with 10 bases between them. The CDR3 is made up of 14 amino acids. CDR3 amino acids: CASSVVGGFTEAFF. In DNA, the CDR3 is TGTGCCAGCAGCGTAGTAGGAGGGTTCACTGAAGCTTTCTTT. The full variable domain, in which reference TRBV9 and TRBJ1-1 provide the parts outside the CDR3, is DSGVTQTPKHLITATGQRVTLRCSPRSGDLSVYWYQQSLDQGLQFLIQYYNGEERAKGNILERFSAQQFPDLHSELNLSSLELGDSALYFCASSVVGGFTEAFFGQGTRLTVV.

The V and J genes are TRBV7-9 and TRBJ2-1, with TRBD1 matching over 8 bases. Per germline, CDR1 SEHNR and CDR2 FQNEAQ (reference sequence). Germline trimming cut 4 bases from V and 4 bases from J; bases unmatched to any gene: 6. This CDR3 is built from 15 residues. This CDR3 is CASSYDRGVYNEQFF. DNA of the CDR3: TGTGCCAGCAGCTATGACAGGGGAGTTTACAATGAGCAGTTCTTC. Variable domain in full (rest from reference TRBV7-9 and TRBJ2-1): DTGVSQNPRHKITKRGQNVTFRCDPISEHNRLYWYRQTLGQGPEFLTYFQNEAQLEKSRLLSDRFSAERPKGSFSTLEIQRTEQGDSAMYLCASSYDRGVYNEQFFGPGTRLTVL.

This chain joins TRBV27 and TRBJ2-5; the D gene is possibly TRBD1 (6 bases). This CDR3 has 14 amino acids. The V gene lost 5 bases and the J gene lost 5 bases, with 15 bases spanning the gap. CDR1 and CDR2 (germline): MNHEY, SMNVEV (reference sequence). The CDR3 nucleotides read TGTGCCAGCAGTGAGACGGACAGAGGGGAGACCCAGTACTTC. Translation: CASSETDRGETQYF.

J is TRBJ1-1 and V is TRBV6-4; TRBD1 aligns across 8 bases. Germline assignment: CDR1 MRHNA and CDR2 SNTAGT. There are 13 residues in the CDR3. V shed 6 bases and J 5 bases; nucleotides not matched to a gene: 5. As DNA, the CDR3 is TGTGCCAGCAGGACGGACAGGGCGACTGAAGCTTTCTTT. It encodes CASRTDRATEAFF.

The V gene is TRBV5-6, the J gene TRBJ2-1, with D possibly TRBD1 on 5 matching bases. The germline CDR1 and CDR2 sequences are SGHDT and YYEEEE. The CDR3 runs 16 residues. Trimming took 4 bases from V and 5 from J, leaving 19 bases between them. The CDR3 coding sequence is TGTGCCAGCAGCCTGAGGCAGGGTTGGGCGAACAATGAGCAGTTCTTC. Protein: CASSLRQGWANNEQFF.

This chain joins TRBV18 and TRBJ1-2; weak D call: TRBD1 (6 bases). Per the germline V gene, CDR1 is KGHSH and CDR2 is LQKENI. CDR3 length equals 15 residues. The germline V and J ends were trimmed by 3 bases and 4 bases, with 15 bases remaining between them. The CDR3 protein is CASSPRTAWPYGYTF. CDR3 nucleotide sequence: TGTGCCAGCTCACCGCGGACAGCGTGGCCCTATGGCTACACCTTC.

The V gene is TRBV4-1, the J gene TRBJ2-1; 7 positions match TRBD2. The J segment lost 4 bases and the V segment lost 6 bases, leaving 3 bases of the junction unmatched. CDR1 is MGHRA, CDR2 YSYEKL, per germline. This CDR3 has 13 amino acids. Here the CDR3 DNA reads TGCGCCAGCAGAAGGACTAGATACAATGAGCAGTTCTTC. Translation gives CASRRTRYNEQFF.

This sequence joins TRBV5-1 and TRBJ2-5; a weak D match, TRBD2 (5 bases). Trimming removed 0 bases at V and 2 bases at J, with 8 bases between. The CDR3 runs 14 residues. Germline V gene sequence: CDR1 SGHRS, CDR2 YFSETQ. CDR3 residues: CASSLDPGQETQYF. The CDR3, as DNA: TGCGCCAGCAGCTTGGACCCGGGGCAAGAGACCCAGTACTTC.